This entry features one T cell receptor beta chain sequence. The target of this receptor is not known. No base quality information exists; no much larger clone differs at one position. This entry comes from a study of EBV T-cell therapy then PD-1 blockade in nasopharyngeal carcinoma (dated by TCRdb to 2020 to 2022). The germline V gene encodes CDR1 MGHRA and CDR2 YSYEKL. A distance of 16 bases separates the germline ends of V and J, which lose 3 bases and 7 bases respectively. Including cysteine and phenylalanine, the CDR3 has 14 amino acids. Only the CDR3 region is kept as DNA, spanning 42 bases read in frame from base 1. The treatment or condition tag for this specimen amounts to: AdE1-LMPpoly-expanded autologous EBV-specific T-cell therapy followed by anti-PD-1 nivolumab. The Qiagen DNeasy Kit was used to extract genomic DNA from the sorted cells. Deep sequencing of the TCR beta chain was done on the immunoSEQ platform. The authors processed their data as follows. Repertoire data analysis was performed with the immunoSEQ Analyzer software. TCRdb mirrors the immuneACCESS table, restricted to in-frame sequences. Some clones are absent from its copies; in checked studies, under half trace to an unresolved V gene, and the reason for the others is unknown. D and trimming were read from the DNA, whereas the V and J calls and clone size are those reported in that table. Counted in this sample were around 23,000 clones; approximately 87% of them appeared once. Approximately 28% of the sample belongs to the ten largest clones.

The sequence was collected from a man aged 40-55 years with nasopharyngeal carcinoma. Sequences were derived from CD8+ T cells from blood, sampled at approximately day 61 from a patient whose treatment included autologous EBV-specific T cells and nivolumab. In this chain, TRBV4-1 is recombined with TRBJ2-7, with the D call perhaps TRBD1 or TRBD2, as 6 bases match in each case. The DNA sequence reads TGCGCCAGCAGCCACCCCTCGGGGGCTTGGGAGCAGTACTTC. The encoded protein is CASSHPSGAWEQYF.